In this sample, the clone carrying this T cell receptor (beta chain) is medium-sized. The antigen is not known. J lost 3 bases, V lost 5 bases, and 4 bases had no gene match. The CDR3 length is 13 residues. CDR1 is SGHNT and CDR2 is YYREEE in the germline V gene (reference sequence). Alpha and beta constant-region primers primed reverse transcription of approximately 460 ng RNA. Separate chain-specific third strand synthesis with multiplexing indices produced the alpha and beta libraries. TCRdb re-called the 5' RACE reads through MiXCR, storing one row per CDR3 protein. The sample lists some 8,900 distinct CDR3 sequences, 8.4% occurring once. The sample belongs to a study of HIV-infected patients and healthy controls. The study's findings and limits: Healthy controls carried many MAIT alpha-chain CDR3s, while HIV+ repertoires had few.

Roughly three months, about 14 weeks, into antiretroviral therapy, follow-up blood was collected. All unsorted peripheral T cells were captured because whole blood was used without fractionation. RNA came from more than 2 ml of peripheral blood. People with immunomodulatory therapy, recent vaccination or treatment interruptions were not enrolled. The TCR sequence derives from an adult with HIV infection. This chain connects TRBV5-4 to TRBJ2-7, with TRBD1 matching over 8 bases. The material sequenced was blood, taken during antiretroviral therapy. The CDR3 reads CASSQDRDYEQYF. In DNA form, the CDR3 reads TGTGCCAGCAGTCAGGACAGGGACTACGAGCAGTACTTC.